This TCR beta chain was captured by sequencing in a study of T-cell memory formation after mild COVID-19. Study observations and caveats: Clones which contracted sat mainly in CM and EM if CD4+, and in EMRA if CD8+. Nothing showed for sure that second-wave clones peaking on day 37 were SARS-CoV-2 specific. A second wave expanding day 15 to 37 was CD4+-biased; contracting clones were balanced.

MiXCR was run by TCRdb on the 5' RACE reads, yielding one entry per CDR3 protein. The sample has a few hundred thousand distinct CDR3 sequences; 8% to 11% are singletons. Per germline, CDR1 SGHTA and CDR2 FQGNSA. The CDR3 totals 17 residues. J lost 3 bases, V lost 1 base, and 8 bases had no gene match. In its sample, this clonotype was seen many times. Antigen specificity is unknown. The receptor was derived from a man younger than 30 who had mild COVID-19 (a few samples of this study predate the infection). Cell type and time point are not known. The chain recombines TRBV7-2 with TRBJ2-3; the match to TRBD2 covers 9 bases. Specimen: PBMCs or a T cell subset sorted from them (not recorded which). CDR3 in DNA: TGTGCCAGCAGCTTAGTCGGCGGGGGGGCGAATACAGATACGCAGTATTTT. Amino acids: CASSLVGGGANTDTQYF. The full variable domain, with the rest looked up from reference TRBV7-2 and TRBJ2-3, is GAGVSQSPSNKVTEKGKDVELRCDPISGHTALYWYRQSLGQGLEFLIYFQGNSAPDKSGLPSDRFSAERTGGSVSTLTIQRTQQEDSAVYLCASSLVGGGANTDTQYFGPGTRLTVL.